This T cell receptor beta chain was recorded in a study of CD8 T cells in ankylosing spondylitis (dated by TCRdb to between 2016 and 2019). A note on the overall study: T cell receptor beta repertoires were profiled in healthy donors and ankylosing spondylitis patients so that disease-linked TCR variants could be found. The whole study cohort included 90 to 120 healthy donors and 20 to 25 ankylosing spondylitis patients. Peripheral blood samples were taken, and synovial fluid was additionally collected from ankylosing spondylitis patients. Summary of the overall study and its limitations: Significant enrichment of the disease-linked clones was reported in matched synovial fluid samples from ankylosing spondylitis patients. Some of the motif variants had been reported before in the synovial fluid and blood of reactive arthritis patients, a finding that suggests common disease-initiation mechanisms. A TCR beta motif of 8 or 9 highly homologous amino acid variants appeared characteristic of blood from ankylosing spondylitis patients. A CD8+ phenotype was shown by the disease-linked clones, which were found at relatively low frequencies in peripheral blood.

The instrument given in TCRdb is Illumina HiSeq 2500. Quantitative 5'-RACE with molecular barcodes was the method used to prepare the TCR beta libraries. In the paper's pipeline: To identify disease-linked TCR variants, a new computational method was used, one built on a probabilistic model of VDJ rearrangement. TCRdb reprocessing: public reads trimmed at Q25 with fastp, clones called with MiXCR, in-frame beta chains kept. Rows are unified per CDR3 protein, each entry keeping the most common DNA and genes. Here the V and J calls rest on TCRdb's processing, not on the authors' analysis. The sample data list fewer than 750,000 distinct CDR3 sequences, and around 19% of these were observed just once. The biggest ten clones account for approximately 18% of the sample. A note on this clonotype: Which antigen it targets is not known. Within one base of it there is no much larger clone, and no base qualities were kept.

CDR1 is given as LGHNA and CDR2 as YNFKEQ, both from the germline V gene. The CDR3 contains 16 residues, cysteine and phenylalanine counted. The kept DNA is CDR3 alone, 48 bases in frame from the first base. From V the trimming removes 4 bases and from J it removes 2 bases, while the gene matches leave 8 bases of the junction unaccounted for. Sequenced: blood, either unsorted or a sorted T cell fraction (not recorded which). The TCR comes from a male donor with ankylosing spondylitis. Rearrangement joined TRBV4-2 to TRBJ2-3; the central 8 bases match TRBD1. The sequenced DNA is TGTGCCAGCAGCCCAGACCAGGGGGCCCCCACAGATACGCAGTATTTT. This translates into CASSPDQGAPTDTQYF.